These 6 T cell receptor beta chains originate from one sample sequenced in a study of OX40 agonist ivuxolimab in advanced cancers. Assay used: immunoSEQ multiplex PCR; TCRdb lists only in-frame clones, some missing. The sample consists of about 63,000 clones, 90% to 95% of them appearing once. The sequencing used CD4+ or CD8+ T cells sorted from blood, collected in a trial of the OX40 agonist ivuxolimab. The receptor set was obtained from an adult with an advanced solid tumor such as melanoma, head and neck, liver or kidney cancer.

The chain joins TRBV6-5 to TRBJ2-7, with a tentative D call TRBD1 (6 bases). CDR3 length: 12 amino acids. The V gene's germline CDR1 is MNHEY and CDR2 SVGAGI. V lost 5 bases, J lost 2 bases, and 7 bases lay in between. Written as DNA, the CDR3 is TGTGCCAGCAGTCAGGGGACCTACGAGCAGTACGTC. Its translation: CASSQGTYEQYV.

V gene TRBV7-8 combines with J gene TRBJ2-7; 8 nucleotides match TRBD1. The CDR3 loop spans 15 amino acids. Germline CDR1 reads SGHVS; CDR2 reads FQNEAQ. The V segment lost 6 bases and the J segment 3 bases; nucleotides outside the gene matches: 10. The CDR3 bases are TGTGCCAGCAGTATTGAGGGGACAGGAAGCTACGAGCAGTACTTC. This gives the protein CASSIEGTGSYEQYF.

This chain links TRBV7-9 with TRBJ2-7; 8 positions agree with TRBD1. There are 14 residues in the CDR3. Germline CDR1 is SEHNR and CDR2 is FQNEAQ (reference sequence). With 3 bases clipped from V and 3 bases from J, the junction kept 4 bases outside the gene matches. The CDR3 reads CASSFPTGDYEQYF. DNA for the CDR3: TGTGCCAGCAGCTTTCCGACAGGGGACTACGAGCAGTACTTC.

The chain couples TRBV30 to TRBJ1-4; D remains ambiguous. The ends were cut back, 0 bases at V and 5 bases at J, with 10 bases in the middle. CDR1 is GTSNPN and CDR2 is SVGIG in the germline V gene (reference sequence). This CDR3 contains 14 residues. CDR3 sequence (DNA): TGTGCCTGGAGTGTAAAAGACGGGAATGAAAAACTGTTTTTT. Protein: CAWSVKDGNEKLFF.

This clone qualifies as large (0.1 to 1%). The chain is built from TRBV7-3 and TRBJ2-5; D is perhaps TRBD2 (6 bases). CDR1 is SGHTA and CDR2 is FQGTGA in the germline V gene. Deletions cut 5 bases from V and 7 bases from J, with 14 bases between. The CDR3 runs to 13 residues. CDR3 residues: CASSLSDGGTQYF. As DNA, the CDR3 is TGTGCCAGCAGCCTCTCAGACGGGGGGACCCAGTACTTC.

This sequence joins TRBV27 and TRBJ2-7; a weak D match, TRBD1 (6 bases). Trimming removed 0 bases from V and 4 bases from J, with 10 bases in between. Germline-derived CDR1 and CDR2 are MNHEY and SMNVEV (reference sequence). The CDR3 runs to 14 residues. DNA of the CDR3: TGTGCCAGCAGTTTATCCAGGGGTGGTTACGAGCAGTACTTC. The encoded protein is CASSLSRGGYEQYF.